The clone carrying this TCR beta chain was seen only once. The antigen remains unidentified. Germline lookup yields CDR1 SGHRS and CDR2 YFSETQ. The CDR3 is made up of 14 amino acids. Trimming cost V 1 base and J 3 bases; bases outside gene matches: 3. The PCR ran on 60 Vbeta and 13 Jbeta primers. Libraries were prepared by immunoSEQ multiplex PCR; TCRdb keeps only in-frame clonotypes and omits some of them. The sample carries some 200,000 clones, about 80% recorded once. The data were obtained in a study of cytomegalovirus exposure and HLA in healthy donors. The overall study: A previous analysis identified 90 million to 140 million unique TCR beta sequences derived from roughly 180 million T cells.

Whole-study results and caveats: A later look showed TCR association rates differing by HLA locus, highest for DRB1 and lowest for HLA-C. Relative to the 666-donor mean, N-insertions were reportedly fewer in an Asian-associated ancestry cluster in a later analysis. The study reported that TCR beta sequences accurately predicted HLA-A and HLA-B alleles in most subjects.

The source material was PBMCs. The chain combines TRBV5-1 with TRBJ1-1, with 7 bases that match TRBD1. This clonotype originated in a woman in her thirties in good health and CMV-seropositive. CDR3 residues: CASSLTGTDTEAFF. Here the CDR3 DNA reads TGCGCCAGCAGCTTGACTGGGACAGACACTGAAGCTTTCTTT.